This T cell receptor (beta chain) came from a study of technical replicates of blood from four donors. Trimming at V came to 4 bases and at J to 4 bases, leaving 7 bases not matched to a gene. Germline-derived CDR1 and CDR2 are SGHNT and YYREEE (reference sequence). The CDR3 covers 14 residues. TCRdb keeps only in-frame clones here, not all; method: immunoSEQ multiplex PCR. The sample has 50,000 or so clones; roughly 90% are singletons. V and J are TRBV5-4 and TRBJ1-1, with 7 positions matching TRBD1. Sequencing was carried out using PBMCs. The sequence was collected from a human donor in good health. Some clones in this sample may be carry-over from other donors' samples. This CDR3 reads CASSGDRVATEAFF. DNA for the CDR3: TGTGCCAGCAGCGGAGACAGGGTGGCCACTGAAGCTTTCTTT.